This T cell receptor (beta chain) was recovered during a study of CD4+ T cells in melanoma. Overall study results and limits: CD8+ T cell, macrophage and B cell function reportedly correlated with neoantigen-specific CD4+ T cells.

Deletions cut 6 bases from V and 2 bases from J, with 14 bases between. CDR1 and CDR2 (germline): KGHSH, LQKENI. The CDR3 extends over 14 amino acids. Method: immunoSEQ multiplex PCR; TCRdb's copy keeps in-frame clones and lacks some. The top ten hold roughly 3.5% of the sample, which has about 110,000 clones, about 90% seen once. About this clone itself: Antigen: not known.

This clonotype originated in a human donor with melanoma. The chain is built from TRBV18 and TRBJ2-7; tentative D call: TRBD1 (6 bases). Sequencing used peripheral blood. The CDR3 DNA sequence: TGTGCCAGCTCTCCCCCTGGGGGCGCCTACGAGCAGTACTTC. Translated, it gives CASSPPGGAYEQYF.